The next 8 T cell receptor beta chains were all read from a single sample in a study of T-cell reconstitution after alpha-beta-depleted transplantation in children listed by TCRdb under 2016. This specimen's treatment or condition label, interpreted: allogeneic hematopoietic cell transplantation with graft depleted of TCRalphabeta T cells and CD19 B cells. Libraries came from PCR. Instrument used: Illumina HiSeq 2500. TCR libraries were prepared with molecular barcoding, using unique molecular identifiers to normalize TCRbeta repertoire quantification. The public reads were run again by TCRdb, first through fastp at Q25 and then through MiXCR, and only productive beta chains were kept. Duplicate CDR3 protein sequences are folded into a single record with the most common DNA and genes. The sample records 200,000 or so distinct CDR3 sequences, around 5.9% of which are singletons. The ten top clones hold 4.5% of the sample.

Sequenced material: PBMCs, taken before TCRalphabeta/CD19-depleted stem cell transplant. The receptors shown here come from a girl under three years old with combined immunodeficiency, due to receive a stem cell transplant.

On this clonotype: The junction does not match germline at one end; this may be a read error. The chain links TRBV12-3 or TRBV12-4 to TRBJ2-3; 8 bases line up with TRBD2. The CDR3 covers 19 residues. The CDR3 region has the DNA TGTACCAGCTGTTTTTGGCGGGGGGAGCGATCCGGAGCAATAGATACGCAGTATTTT. Translated, it gives CTSCFWRGERSGAIDTQYF.

This clonotype was seen many times. The J gene is TRBJ1-1, the V gene TRBV11-2, with a weak D call TRBD1 (5 bases). The CDR3 extends over 14 amino acids. The germline V and J ends were trimmed by 4 bases and 10 bases, with 19 bases remaining between them. Germline V gene lookup returns CDR1 SGHAT and CDR2 FQNNGV. The DNA of the CDR3 is TGTGCCAGCAGCTCGATGGGACCCTCCCCCGGAGCTTTCTTT. As protein: CASSSMGPSPGAFF.

At least ten counts were recorded for this clonotype. CDR3 protein: CSVWDVSSGNQPQHF. Here the CDR3 DNA reads TGCAGCGTTTGGGACGTAAGTTCGGGCAATCAGCCCCAGCATTTT. J is TRBJ1-5 and V is TRBV29-1; perhaps TRBD1 as D (5 bases). This CDR3 is 15 amino acids long. The V gene's germline CDR1 is SQVTM and CDR2 ANQGSEA. Between the trimmed V and J ends, which lost 5 bases and 2 bases, there was a span of 16 bases. Together with reference TRBV29-1 and TRBJ1-5, the CDR3 gives the full variable domain: SAVISQKPSRDICQRGTSLTIQCQVDSQVTMMFWYRQQPGQSLTLIATANQGSEATYESGFVIDKFPISRPNLTFSTLTVSNMSPEDSSIYLCSVWDVSSGNQPQHFGDGTRLSIL.

This clonotype has at least ten counts. The genes are TRBV12-3 or TRBV12-4 and TRBJ2-5; 11 nucleotides match TRBD2. The junction had 4 bases not matched to a gene; V was cut back by 5 bases and J by 2 bases. This CDR3 is 15 amino acids long. This chain's CDR3 is CASSKTSGTQETQYF. DNA for the CDR3: TGTGCCAGCAGTAAGACTAGCGGGACTCAAGAGACCCAGTACTTC.

In this sample, this clonotype turned up many times. This chain joins TRBV5-1 and TRBJ1-4, with D uncertain. From germline, CDR1 is SGHRS and CDR2 YFSETQ. V was cut by 0 bases and J by 0 bases, with 3 bases left in between. The CDR3 spans 14 residues. The CDR3 reads CASSLGATNEKLFF. Here the CDR3 DNA reads TGCGCCAGCAGCTTGGGTGCAACTAATGAAAAACTGTTTTTT.

Ten or more counts support this clonotype. The chain employs TRBV5-1 and TRBJ2-3, with unresolved D. Germline CDR1 and CDR2: SGHRS and YFSETQ. The CDR3 contains 16 residues. Trimming shortened V by 4 bases and J by 1 base, and 16 bases separated the two germline ends. CDR3 amino acids: CASSDSTGGGTDTQYF. The CDR3 nucleotides are TGCGCCAGCAGCGATTCAACCGGTGGGGGCACAGATACGCAGTATTTT.

This clonotype has ten or more counts. The rearrangement joins TRBV13 to TRBJ2-7, with D perhaps being TRBD1 or TRBD2 (6 bases each). Deletions cut 2 bases from V and 4 bases from J, with 15 bases between. The CDR3 has 15 amino acids. Germline V gene sequence: CDR1 PRHDT, CDR2 FYEKMQ (reference sequence). As DNA, the CDR3 is TGTGCCAGCAGCTTAAATGACGGGGGCGGTTACGAGCAGTACTTC. Encoded protein: CASSLNDGGGYEQYF.

This clonotype was counted at least ten times. V is TRBV7-2 and J is TRBJ2-1, with TRBD2 matching 7 bases. This CDR3 region has 15 residues. Germline V CDR1 and CDR2: SGHTA, FQGNSA. The V gene end was trimmed by 5 bases and the J gene end by 4 bases; junction bases not matched to a gene: 8. CDR3 DNA: TGTGCCAGCAGCCTGACGGGAGGTAATTACAATGAGCAGTTCTTC. As protein: CASSLTGGNYNEQFF. The complete variable domain, with remaining parts taken from reference TRBV7-2 and TRBJ2-1, reads GAGVSQSPSNKVTEKGKDVELRCDPISGHTALYWYRQSLGQGLEFLIYFQGNSAPDKSGLPSDRFSAERTGGSVSTLTIQRTQQEDSAVYLCASSLTGGNYNEQFFGPGTRLTVL.